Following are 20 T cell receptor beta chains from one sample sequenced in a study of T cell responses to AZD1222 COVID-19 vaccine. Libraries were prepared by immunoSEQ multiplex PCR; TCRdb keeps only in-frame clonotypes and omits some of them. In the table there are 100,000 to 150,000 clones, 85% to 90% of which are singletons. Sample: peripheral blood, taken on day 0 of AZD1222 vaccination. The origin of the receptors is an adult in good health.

CDR3 nucleotide sequence: TGTGCCAGCAGCCTCCAGGGTGGATATCAGCCCCAGCATTTT. It is translated as CASSLQGGYQPQHF. The chain links TRBV7-2 to TRBJ1-5; tentative D call: TRBD1 (5 bases). Deletions cut 5 bases from V and 5 bases from J, with 13 bases between. The CDR3 consists of 14 residues. Germline V gene sequence: CDR1 SGHTA, CDR2 FQGNSA.

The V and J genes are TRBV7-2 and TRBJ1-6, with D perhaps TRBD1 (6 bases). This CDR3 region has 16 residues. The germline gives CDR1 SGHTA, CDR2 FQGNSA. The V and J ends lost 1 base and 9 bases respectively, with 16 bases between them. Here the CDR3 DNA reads TGTGCCAGCAGCTTAGTAATAGGGGGTGTAGGTTCACCCCTCCACTTT. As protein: CASSLVIGGVGSPLHF.

The CDR3 DNA reads TGCAGCGTTGAAGGGATCGGGAGGGCCCCCGGCAATGAGCAGTTCTTC. Amino acid sequence: CSVEGIGRAPGNEQFF. The chain has TRBV29-1 and TRBJ2-1, with 8 bases that match TRBD2. CDR3 size: 16 residues. Germline V CDR1 and CDR2: SQVTM, ANQGSEA. After removal of 1 base from V and 6 bases from J, the junction contained 11 bases not matched to a gene.

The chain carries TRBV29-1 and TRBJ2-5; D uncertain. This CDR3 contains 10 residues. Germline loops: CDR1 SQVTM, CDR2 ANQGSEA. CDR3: CSGSQETQYF. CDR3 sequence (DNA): TGCAGTGGGTCACAAGAGACCCAGTACTTC. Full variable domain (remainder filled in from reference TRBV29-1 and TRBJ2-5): SAVISQKPSRDICQRGTSLTIQCQVDSQVTMMFWYRQQPGQSLTLIATANQGSEATYESGFVIDKFPISRPNLTFSTLTVSNMSPEDSSIYLCSGSQETQYFGPGTRLLVL.

The CDR3 nucleotides read TGTGCCAGCAGCCAAACTACAGAGGACTATGGCTACACCTTC. Its translation is CASSQTTEDYGYTF. The chain recombines TRBV3-1 (or the pseudogene TRBV3-2) with TRBJ1-2; D not resolved. V lost 2 bases and J lost 3, with 10 bases in between. The CDR3 covers 14 residues. The germline V gene has CDR1 LGHDT and CDR2 YNNKEL (reference sequence).

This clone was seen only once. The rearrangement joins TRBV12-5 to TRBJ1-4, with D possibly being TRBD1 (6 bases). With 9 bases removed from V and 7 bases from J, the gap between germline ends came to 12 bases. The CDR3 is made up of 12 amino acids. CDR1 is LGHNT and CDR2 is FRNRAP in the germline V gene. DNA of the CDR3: TGTGCTAGCGGGACACGTATTGAAAAACTGTTTTTT. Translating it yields CASGTRIEKLFF.

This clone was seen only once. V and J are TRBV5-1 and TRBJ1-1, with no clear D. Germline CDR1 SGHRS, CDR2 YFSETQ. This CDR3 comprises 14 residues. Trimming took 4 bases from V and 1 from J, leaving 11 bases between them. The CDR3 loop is CASSLIDGNTEAFF. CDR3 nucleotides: TGCGCCAGCAGCCTTATAGACGGGAACACTGAAGCTTTCTTT.

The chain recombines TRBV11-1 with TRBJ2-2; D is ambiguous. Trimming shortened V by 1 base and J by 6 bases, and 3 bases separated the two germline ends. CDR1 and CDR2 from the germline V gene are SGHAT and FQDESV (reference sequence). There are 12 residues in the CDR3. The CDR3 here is CASSLGAGELFF. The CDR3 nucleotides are TGTGCCAGCAGCTTAGGAGCCGGGGAGCTGTTTTTT.

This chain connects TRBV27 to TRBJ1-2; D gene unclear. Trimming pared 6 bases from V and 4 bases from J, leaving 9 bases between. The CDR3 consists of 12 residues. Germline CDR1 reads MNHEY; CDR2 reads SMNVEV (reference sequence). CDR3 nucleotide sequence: TGTGCCAGCAGAGGGTCGGTCTATGGCTACACCTTC. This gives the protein CASRGSVYGYTF.

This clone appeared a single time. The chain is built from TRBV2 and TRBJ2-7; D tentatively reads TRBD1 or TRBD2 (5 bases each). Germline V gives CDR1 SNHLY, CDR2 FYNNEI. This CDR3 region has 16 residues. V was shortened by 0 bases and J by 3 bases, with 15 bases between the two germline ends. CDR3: CASSEALTGPHYEQYF. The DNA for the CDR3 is TGTGCCAGCAGTGAAGCGCTAACGGGACCCCACTACGAGCAGTACTTC.

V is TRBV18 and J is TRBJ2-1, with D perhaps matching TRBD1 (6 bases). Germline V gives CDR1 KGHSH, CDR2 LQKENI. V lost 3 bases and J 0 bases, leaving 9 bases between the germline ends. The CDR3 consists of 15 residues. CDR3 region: CASSPRGSSYNEQFF. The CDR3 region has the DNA TGTGCCAGCTCACCCAGGGGTAGCTCCTACAATGAGCAGTTCTTC.

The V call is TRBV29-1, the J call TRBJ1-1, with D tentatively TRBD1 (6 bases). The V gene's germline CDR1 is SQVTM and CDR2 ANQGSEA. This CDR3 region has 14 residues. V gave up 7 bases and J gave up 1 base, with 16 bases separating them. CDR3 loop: CSGNRQVPNTEAFF. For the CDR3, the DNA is TGCAGCGGTAATAGACAGGTCCCGAACACTGAAGCTTTCTTT.

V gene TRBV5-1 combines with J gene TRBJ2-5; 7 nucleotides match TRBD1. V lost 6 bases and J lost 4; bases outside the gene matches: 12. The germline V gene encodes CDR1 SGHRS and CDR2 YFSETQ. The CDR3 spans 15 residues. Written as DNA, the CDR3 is TGCGCCAGCAAACTATCCTCGGGACAGTCAGAGACCCAGTACTTC. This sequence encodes CASKLSSGQSETQYF.

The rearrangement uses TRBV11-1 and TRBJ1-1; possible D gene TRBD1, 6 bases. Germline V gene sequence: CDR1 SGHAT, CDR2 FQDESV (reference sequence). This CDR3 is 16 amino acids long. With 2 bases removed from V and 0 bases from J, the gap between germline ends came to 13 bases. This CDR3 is CASSLHGTFLNTEAFF. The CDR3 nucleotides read TGTGCCAGCAGCTTACACGGGACATTCTTGAACACTGAAGCTTTCTTT.

This chain's CDR3 is CSVETDLGAEAFF. For the CDR3, the DNA is TGCAGCGTTGAAACTGACCTGGGCGCTGAAGCTTTCTTT. The rearrangement links TRBV29-1 to TRBJ1-1; D remains unclear. The V and J ends lost 2 bases and 6 bases respectively, with 13 bases between them. The germline CDR1 and CDR2 sequences are SQVTM and ANQGSEA. CDR3 length: 13 residues.

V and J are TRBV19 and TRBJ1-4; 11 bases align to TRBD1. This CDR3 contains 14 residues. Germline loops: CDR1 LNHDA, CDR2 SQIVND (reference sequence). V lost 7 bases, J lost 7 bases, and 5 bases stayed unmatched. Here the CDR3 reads CASTRTGGSEKLFF. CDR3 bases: TGTGCCAGTACCCGGACAGGGGGCTCTGAAAAACTGTTTTTT.

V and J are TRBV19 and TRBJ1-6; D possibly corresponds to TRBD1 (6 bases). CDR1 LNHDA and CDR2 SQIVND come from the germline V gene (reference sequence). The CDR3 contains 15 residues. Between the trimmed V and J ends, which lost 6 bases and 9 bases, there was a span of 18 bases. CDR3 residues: CASSPMAGARSPLHF. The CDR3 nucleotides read TGTGCCAGTAGCCCGATGGCAGGGGCTCGTTCACCCCTCCACTTT.

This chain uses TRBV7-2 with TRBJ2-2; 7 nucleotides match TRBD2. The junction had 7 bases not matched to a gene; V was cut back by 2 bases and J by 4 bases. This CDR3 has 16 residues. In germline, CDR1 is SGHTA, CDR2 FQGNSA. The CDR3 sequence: CASSLWAGTTTGELFF. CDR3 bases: TGTGCCAGCAGCTTATGGGCCGGGACTACCACCGGGGAGCTGTTTTTT.

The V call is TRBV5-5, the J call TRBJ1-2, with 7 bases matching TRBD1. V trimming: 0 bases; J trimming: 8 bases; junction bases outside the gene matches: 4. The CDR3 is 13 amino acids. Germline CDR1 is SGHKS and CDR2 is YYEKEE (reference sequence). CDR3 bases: TGTGCCAGCAGCTTGGGAGGGGGCGTAGGCTACACCTTC. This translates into CASSLGGGVGYTF. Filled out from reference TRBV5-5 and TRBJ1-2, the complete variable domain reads DAGVTQSPTHLIKTRGQQVTLRCSPISGHKSVSWYQQVLGQGPQFIFQYYEKEERGRGNFPDRFSARQFPNYSSELNVNALLLGDSALYLCASSLGGGVGYTFGSGTRLTVV.

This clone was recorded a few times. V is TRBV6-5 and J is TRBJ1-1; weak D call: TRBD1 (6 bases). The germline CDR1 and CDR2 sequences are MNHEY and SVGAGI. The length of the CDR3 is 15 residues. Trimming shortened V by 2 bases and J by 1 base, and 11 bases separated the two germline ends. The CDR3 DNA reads TGTGCCAGCAGTTACCTGGACAGAAGGAACACTGAAGCTTTCTTT. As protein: CASSYLDRRNTEAFF.